This entry lists 27 T cell receptor beta chains sequenced from one sample in a study of blood T cells in healthy people across ages (dated by TCRdb to about 2015). The library came from 5' RACE. Sequenced using an Illumina HiSeq 2500. A second about 6 to 11 cycle PCR used a sample-barcoded 5' primer and a J-beta primer mix. TCRdb reprocessing: public reads trimmed at Q25 with fastp, clones called with MiXCR, in-frame beta chains kept. CDR3 protein duplicates are merged, each entry listing the most common genes and DNA. Recorded for this sample are 700,000 to 950,000 distinct CDR3 sequences; roughly 64% of them occurred a single time. The ten largest clones add up to about 20% of the sample. Sequencing was done on a sample of blood. The receptors shown here come from a man aged 30 to 39 in good health.

This sequence joins TRBV30 and TRBJ2-6; D is ambiguous. The CDR3 spans 15 residues. Germline CDR1 reads GTSNPN; CDR2 reads SVGIG (reference sequence). The V and J ends lost 2 bases and 1 base respectively, with 9 bases between them. Here the CDR3 DNA reads TGTGCCTGGAGTCCCACGCGATCTGGGGCCAACGTCCTGACTTTC. This sequence encodes CAWSPTRSGANVLTF.

This chain connects TRBV29-1 to TRBJ2-1; 8 bases agree with TRBD1. Germline values: CDR1 SQVTM, CDR2 ANQGSEA. Losses at the gene ends were 4 bases for V and 7 bases for J; bases not matched to a gene: 6. The length of the CDR3 is 13 residues. For the CDR3, the DNA is TGCAGCGTTGGGACAGGGATTGGGAATGAGCAGTTCTTC. Translation gives CSVGTGIGNEQFF.

This clonotype appeared a few times. The V call is TRBV20-1, the J call TRBJ1-2; TRBD1 might be the D (5 bases). Trimming removed 5 bases from V and 3 bases from J, with 16 bases in between. The CDR3 covers 14 residues. From germline, CDR1 is DFQATT and CDR2 SNEGSKA (reference sequence). CDR3 amino acids: CSAGTPEIHYGYTF. CDR3 sequence (DNA): TGCAGTGCTGGGACCCCGGAGATCCACTATGGCTACACCTTC.

The sample holds one count of this clonotype. This chain links TRBV20-1 with TRBJ2-1; weak D call: TRBD2 (5 bases). Germline loops: CDR1 DFQATT, CDR2 SNEGSKA (reference sequence). The CDR3 is 14 residues long. V lost 8 bases to trimming and J lost 7 bases, with 21 bases between them. The CDR3 reads CSLRPTSSINEQFF. The CDR3, as DNA: TGCAGTCTAAGGCCAACTAGTAGTATAAATGAGCAGTTCTTC.

The rearrangement links TRBV19 to TRBJ2-7, with D hard to call. This CDR3 region has 13 residues. CDR1 and CDR2 (germline): LNHDA, SQIVND (reference sequence). The V and J ends lost 3 bases and 3 bases respectively, with 9 bases between them. CDR3 residues: CASSISSSYEQYF. The CDR3 DNA follows: TGTGCCAGTAGTATCTCGTCCAGCTACGAGCAGTACTTC.

The chain is built from TRBV27 and TRBJ1-2, with D unresolved. Germline V gene sequence: CDR1 MNHEY, CDR2 SMNVEV (reference sequence). This CDR3 is 13 amino acids long. Trimming removed 0 bases at V and 2 bases at J, with 4 bases between. The CDR3: CASSLSGNYGYTF. Written as DNA, the CDR3 is TGTGCCAGCAGTTTATCAGGGAACTATGGCTACACCTTC.

The genes are TRBV29-1 and TRBJ2-3; D perhaps matches TRBD1 (5 bases). The V and J ends lost 3 bases and 7 bases respectively, with 14 bases between them. The length of the CDR3 is 13 residues. In germline, CDR1 is SQVTM, CDR2 ANQGSEA. The CDR3 sequence is CSVDSSRVNTQYF. The CDR3 nucleotides read TGCAGCGTTGATAGTTCCAGGGTCAATACGCAGTATTTT.

The genes are TRBV20-1 and TRBJ2-3; 8 positions agree with TRBD1. With V trimmed by 6 bases and J by 4 bases, 9 bases remained unmatched. Germline lookup yields CDR1 DFQATT and CDR2 SNEGSKA (reference sequence). The CDR3 runs 14 residues. The CDR3 region is CSAHGQGAADTQYF. DNA for the CDR3: TGCAGTGCGCACGGACAGGGCGCGGCAGATACGCAGTATTTT.

This sequence joins TRBV4-3 and TRBJ2-1, with D possibly being TRBD2 (6 bases). V was pared by 5 bases and J by 4 bases, with 9 bases between. Germline assignment: CDR1 LGHNA and CDR2 YSLEER. The CDR3 is 13 amino acids. CDR3 coding DNA: TGCGCCAGCAGCAGGGGACTTTACAATGAGCAGTTCTTC. This codes for CASSRGLYNEQFF.

The DNA for the CDR3 is TGTGCCAGCAGTTTGCGCCGGGGAGGGAGGGCGTACGAGCAGTACTTC. This sequence encodes CASSLRRGGRAYEQYF. The V gene is TRBV12-3 or TRBV12-4, the J gene TRBJ2-5; TRBD2 matches at 7 bases. The J call is in doubt because the DNA end fits TRBJ2-7 better. The CDR3 contains 16 residues.

This clonotype was seen only once. The J gene is TRBJ1-1, the V gene TRBV5-4, with TRBD1 as a possible D gene (6 bases). Trimming stripped 1 base from V and 1 base from J, with 11 bases between. This CDR3 is 15 amino acids long. Germline V gene data show CDR1 as SGHNT and CDR2 as YYREEE (reference sequence). CDR3 nucleotide sequence: TGTGCCAGCAGCTTGCGGATGGGACAGAACACTGAAGCTTTCTTT. Translation gives CASSLRMGQNTEAFF.

J is TRBJ2-3 and V is TRBV6-2 or TRBV6-3, with D hard to call. Germline-derived CDR1 and CDR2 are MNHEY and SVGEGT. CDR3 size: 13 residues. Trimming left V 6 bases short and J 4 bases short, with 11 bases between. The CDR3 DNA follows: TGTGCCAGCAGCCCCTCAGGCGCAGATACGCAGTATTTT. Translating it yields CASSPSGADTQYF.

J is TRBJ2-1 and V is TRBV4-1; 7 positions match TRBD1. The CDR3 totals 16 residues. Germline-derived CDR1 and CDR2 are MGHRA and YSYEKL. V lost 1 base, J lost 4 bases, and 7 bases stayed unmatched. The CDR3: CASSQGDRQIYNEQFF. As DNA, the CDR3 is TGCGCCAGCAGCCAAGGGGACAGACAGATATACAATGAGCAGTTCTTC.

This clonotype has just a few counts. The rearrangement links TRBV20-1 to TRBJ2-5; perhaps TRBD2 as D (5 bases). The J call may be faulty, since TRBJ2-7 better matches the DNA end. The CDR3 runs to 13 residues. Germline CDR1 DFQATT, CDR2 SNEGSKA (reference sequence). CDR3 amino acids: CSATRVSHHEQYF. The CDR3 nucleotides read TGCAGTGCCACTAGAGTGTCCCATCACGAGCAGTACTTC.

This chain connects TRBV20-1 to TRBJ2-3; 14 nucleotides agree with TRBD2. Unmatched junction bases numbered 16, after V lost 6 bases and J lost 5 bases. CDR1 and CDR2 (germline): DFQATT, SNEGSKA (reference sequence). The CDR3 is made up of 18 amino acids. As DNA, the CDR3 is TGCAGTGCGTCAGACCGGAGAGGGACTAGCGGGAGCGAAGATACGCAGTATTTT. It encodes CSASDRRGTSGSEDTQYF.

This clonotype was picked up a small number of times. The CDR3 sequence: CASNGGGETQYF. The DNA for the CDR3 is TGTGCCAGCAATGGGGGAGGCGAGACCCAGTACTTC. The chain is built from TRBV7-9 and TRBJ2-5, with a weak D call TRBD2 (6 bases). This CDR3 spans 12 amino acids. Trimming took off 7 bases at V and 5 bases at J, with 11 bases between the two ends. Germline V gives CDR1 SEHNR, CDR2 FQNEAQ (reference sequence).

This clonotype was seen a few times. The V gene is TRBV12-3 or TRBV12-4, the J gene TRBJ2-4; 11 bases line up with TRBD2. Germline trimming cut 5 bases from V and 9 bases from J; bases unmatched to any gene: 9. The CDR3 covers 15 residues. DNA for the CDR3: TGTGCCAGCAGTCTAATAGCGGGAGGGCCGTCCATTCAGTACTTC. It yields the protein CASSLIAGGPSIQYF.

This clonotype was counted a few times. V is TRBV20-1 and J is TRBJ2-1; TRBD1 agrees at 7 bases. V gave up 7 bases and J gave up 2 bases; unmatched junction bases: 5. The CDR3 is made up of 13 amino acids. Germline CDR1 is DFQATT and CDR2 is SNEGSKA (reference sequence). The chain's CDR3 is CSVGDSPYNEQFF. CDR3 in DNA: TGCAGTGTCGGGGACAGCCCCTACAATGAGCAGTTCTTC.

A note on this clonotype: A read error may explain this, as a much larger clone is one base away. CDR3 residues: CASSISGYEQYF. The CDR3 region has the DNA TGTGCCAGCAGCATTAGCGGCTACGAGCAGTACTTC. V is TRBV6-2 or TRBV6-3 and J is TRBJ2-7, with D maybe TRBD2 (6 bases). Germline CDR1 MNHEY, CDR2 SVGEGT. The CDR3 has 12 amino acids. Trimming stripped 6 bases from V and 3 bases from J, with 9 bases between.

This clonotype showed up just once. The chain combines TRBV20-1 with TRBJ2-7; perhaps TRBD2 as D (6 bases). This CDR3 region has 14 residues. The V gene's germline CDR1 is DFQATT and CDR2 SNEGSKA (reference sequence). V shed 7 bases and J shed 7 bases, with 23 bases lying between them. The CDR3 DNA sequence: TGCAGTGTTCTGGAGGGAAAAGAGACGGGGGAGCAGTACTTC. Translating gives CSVLEGKETGEQYF.

The V and J genes are TRBV6-6 and TRBJ1-1; 7 positions agree with TRBD1. Germline values: CDR1 MNHNY, CDR2 SVGAGI (reference sequence). The CDR3 runs to 15 residues. Trimming cost V 5 bases and J 9 bases; bases outside gene matches: 15. DNA for the CDR3: TGTGCCAGCAGTCCGAACTCTTCCCAGGACAGGAAAGCTTTCTTT. This gives the protein CASSPNSSQDRKAFF.

This rearrangement joins TRBV6-5 to TRBJ2-1, with TRBD2 identical over 8 bases. Germline CDR1 MNHEY, CDR2 SVGAGI. There are 15 residues in the CDR3. After removal of 6 bases from V and 4 bases from J, the junction contained 8 bases not matched to a gene. The CDR3 region is CASRAPGLVYNEQFF. DNA for the CDR3: TGTGCCAGCAGAGCCCCGGGACTAGTTTACAATGAGCAGTTCTTC.

The rearrangement joins TRBV3-1 to TRBJ2-3; TRBD2 matches at 12 bases. The CDR3 contains 15 residues. Trimming removed 7 bases from V and 8 bases from J; junction bases left unmatched: 10. Germline lookup yields CDR1 LGHDT and CDR2 YNNKEL (reference sequence). The CDR3 DNA reads TGTGCCAGCACTCCGACTAGCGGGAGTGCAGGTACGCAGTATTTT. The encoded protein is CASTPTSGSAGTQYF.

The V call is TRBV6-2 or TRBV6-3, the J call TRBJ2-6, with D perhaps matching TRBD1 (6 bases). The germline CDR1 and CDR2 sequences are MNHEY and SVGEGT. Trimming shortened V by 7 bases and J by 0 bases, and 10 bases separated the two germline ends. This CDR3 contains 15 residues. The CDR3 here is CASTRGGSGANVLTF. In DNA, the CDR3 is TGTGCCAGCACCAGAGGGGGCTCTGGGGCCAACGTCCTGACTTTC.

This clonotype turned up a few times. The chain links TRBV4-3 to TRBJ2-1; D is uncertain. Germline V lookup: CDR1 LGHNA, CDR2 YSLEER. This CDR3 spans 15 amino acids. V shed 0 bases and J shed 3 bases, with 9 bases lying between them. CDR3 residues: CASSQDQSFYNEQFF. DNA of the CDR3: TGCGCCAGCAGCCAAGATCAATCTTTCTACAATGAGCAGTTCTTC.

The V and J genes are TRBV3-1 and TRBJ2-5; D ambiguous. Trimming shortened V by 1 base and J by 5 bases, and 8 bases separated the two germline ends. The CDR3 contains 13 residues. Germline V CDR1 and CDR2: LGHDT, YNNKEL (reference sequence). The CDR3 DNA reads as TGTGCCAGCAGCCAAGGTTCGCATGAGACCCAGTACTTC. It translates to CASSQGSHETQYF.

This sequence joins TRBV7-2 and TRBJ2-1; D remains unclear. Germline V CDR1 and CDR2: SGHTA, FQGNSA. The CDR3 extends over 13 amino acids. Trimming shortened V by 1 base and J by 8 bases, and 9 bases separated the two germline ends. The DNA for the CDR3 is TGTGCCAGCAGCTTAGTCCCTAGTTATGAGCAGTTCTTC. Its translation: CASSLVPSYEQFF.